These 32 T cell receptor beta chains share one sample of origin, sequenced in a study of T cell repertoires in cytomegalovirus infection. TCRdb redid the calling of the reads with MiXCR, one entry per CDR3 protein. Among some 150,000 distinct CDR3 sequences listed, about 20% were seen once. Sequencing used PBMCs. The receptors come from a human donor in good health (CMV status not recorded). Some clones in this sample may be carry-over from other donors' samples.

This clonotype was found a few times. The V call is TRBV6-5, the J call TRBJ2-5; possible D gene TRBD1, 6 bases. This CDR3 comprises 12 residues. CDR1 and CDR2 from the germline V gene are MNHEY and SVGAGI. V was pared by 8 bases and J by 7 bases, with 14 bases between. CDR3 region: CASQTGFGTQYF. In nucleotides, the CDR3 is TGTGCCAGCCAAACAGGGTTTGGGACCCAGTACTTC.

The sample holds many counts of this clonotype. The chain combines TRBV7-2 with TRBJ2-1, with 7 bases matching TRBD2. CDR1 and CDR2 from the germline V gene are SGHTA and FQGNSA. The CDR3 extends over 17 amino acids. Unmatched junction bases numbered 12, after V lost 0 bases and J lost 7 bases. The CDR3 protein is CASSLAAREAGENEQFF. For the CDR3, the DNA is TGTGCCAGCAGCTTAGCGGCCAGGGAGGCGGGGGAAAATGAGCAGTTCTTC.

This clonotype was seen at least ten times. The chain links TRBV7-2 to TRBJ1-1, with TRBD1 as a possible D gene (6 bases). The ends were cut back, 5 bases at V and 4 bases at J, with 14 bases in the middle. CDR3 length: 14 residues. Germline lookup yields CDR1 SGHTA and CDR2 FQGNSA. The CDR3, as DNA: TGTGCCAGCAGCGCAAACGCAGGGGTCACTGAAGCTTTCTTT. It encodes CASSANAGVTEAFF.

This clonotype was seen at least ten times. The rearrangement joins TRBV7-9 to TRBJ2-1; D may be TRBD1 (6 bases). The V gene's germline CDR1 is SEHNR and CDR2 FQNEAQ (reference sequence). V lost 5 bases and J lost 4, with 9 bases in between. The CDR3 loop spans 13 amino acids. The CDR3 bases are TGTGCCAGCAGCCTCGGACAGTACAATGAGCAGTTCTTC. The encoded protein is CASSLGQYNEQFF.

This clonotype was counted at least ten times. The V gene is TRBV7-2, the J gene TRBJ2-7; no definite D call. This CDR3 is built from 14 residues. Looked up from germline, CDR1 is SGHTA and CDR2 is FQGNSA. Trimming left V 3 bases short and J 8 bases short, with 17 bases between. The CDR3 coding sequence is TGTGCCAGCAGCTTGTCCGGACCCCAGAAGAAGCAGTACTTC. Amino acids: CASSLSGPQKKQYF.

The rearrangement joins TRBV27 to TRBJ2-1, with D perhaps matching TRBD1 (5 bases). The CDR3 extends over 13 amino acids. V shed 6 bases and J shed 7 bases, with 13 bases lying between them. CDR1 is MNHEY, CDR2 SMNVEV, per germline (reference sequence). The CDR3 DNA follows: TGTGCCAGCAGAAGGGGTCCCGGGAATGAGCAGTTCTTC. This codes for CASRRGPGNEQFF.

This clonotype turned up a few times. The V gene is TRBV6-2 or TRBV6-3, the J gene TRBJ2-7, with D possibly TRBD1 on 5 matching bases. CDR1 and CDR2 (germline): MNHEY, SVGEGT. V shed 9 bases and J shed 1 base, with 10 bases lying between them. This CDR3 has 12 residues. The CDR3 spells CARTDRSYEQYF. CDR3 DNA sequence: TGTGCCAGGACCGACAGATCCTACGAGCAGTACTTC.

The J gene is TRBJ2-3, the V gene TRBV6-2 or TRBV6-3; 7 bases agree with TRBD1. This CDR3 is built from 16 residues. The germline CDR1 and CDR2 sequences are MNHEY and SVGEGT. The V gene end was trimmed by 2 bases and the J gene end by 4 bases; junction bases not matched to a gene: 9. The CDR3 bases are TGTGCCAGCAGTTACACCGGGACAGCCTCGGCAGATACGCAGTATTTT. As protein: CASSYTGTASADTQYF.

In this sample, this clonotype turned up many times. This sequence joins TRBV12-3 or TRBV12-4 and TRBJ2-7; TRBD2 agrees at 9 bases. The trim removed 3 bases at V and 6 bases at J, leaving 3 bases unmatched. This CDR3 region has 13 residues. CDR3 DNA sequence: TGTGCCAGCAGTTTGGTTAGCGGGAGCGAGCAGTACTTC. This gives the protein CASSLVSGSEQYF.

The genes are TRBV6-2 or TRBV6-3 and TRBJ2-1, with a possible D match to TRBD2 (5 bases). Trimming stripped 6 bases from V and 3 bases from J, with 12 bases between. This CDR3 is 14 amino acids long. Germline V gene data show CDR1 as MNHEY and CDR2 as SVGEGT. This chain's CDR3 is CASSSAAGYNEQFF. In DNA form, the CDR3 reads TGTGCCAGCAGCTCAGCCGCGGGCTACAATGAGCAGTTCTTC.

The rearrangement uses TRBV5-1 and TRBJ2-1; 10 bases are shared with TRBD2. Trimming at V came to 2 bases and at J to 7 bases, leaving 3 bases not matched to a gene. The CDR3 sequence is 14 residues long. The germline V gene has CDR1 SGHRS and CDR2 YFSETQ. The CDR3 is CASSFASGRNEQFF. CDR3 coding DNA: TGCGCCAGCAGCTTCGCTAGCGGGAGAAATGAGCAGTTCTTC.

In this sample, this clonotype turned up once. The junction and the germline gene differ at one end; a read error may be behind it. The genes are TRBV20-1 and TRBJ1-1; D not resolved. Germline V CDR1 and CDR2: DFQATT, SNEGSKA (reference sequence). CDR3 size: 12 residues. The CDR3, as DNA: TGCTGTGCTAGTAAGGTGAACACTGAAGCTTTCTTT. Amino acid sequence: CCASKVNTEAFF.

The V call is TRBV12-3 or TRBV12-4, the J call TRBJ1-5; 9 bases are shared with TRBD1. The CDR3 covers 15 residues. With V trimmed by 5 bases and J by 7 bases, 9 bases remained unmatched. The chain's CDR3 is CASSMGQGGVQPQHF. The CDR3 DNA follows: TGTGCCAGCAGTATGGGACAGGGAGGGGTACAGCCCCAGCATTTT.

This rearrangement joins TRBV6-2 or TRBV6-3 to TRBJ2-3; TRBD2 matches at 11 bases. There are 18 residues in the CDR3. CDR1 and CDR2 (germline): MNHEY, SVGEGT. Trimming cost V 4 bases and J 3 bases; bases outside gene matches: 12. CDR3 protein: CASSSSSKLAGVTDTQYF. In DNA, the CDR3 is TGTGCCAGCAGTTCCTCGTCAAAACTAGCGGGAGTTACAGATACGCAGTATTTT.

There are many counts of this clonotype. The chain combines TRBV6-2 or TRBV6-3 with TRBJ2-1; TRBD2 agrees at 7 bases. The CDR3 has 16 amino acids. Germline V CDR1 and CDR2: MNHEY, SVGEGT. With V trimmed by 1 base and J by 6 bases, 9 bases remained unmatched. CDR3 loop: CASSYLGLGILNEQFF. The DNA of the CDR3 is TGTGCCAGCAGTTACTTAGGACTAGGAATTCTCAATGAGCAGTTCTTC.

This rearrangement joins TRBV6-5 to TRBJ1-6, with 9 bases that match TRBD1. The length of the CDR3 is 17 residues. Germline V gene lookup returns CDR1 MNHEY and CDR2 SVGAGI. With V trimmed by 0 bases and J by 7 bases, 7 bases remained unmatched. As DNA, the CDR3 is TGTGCCAGCAGTTACTCGAGTGGGACAGGGATGAATTCACCCCTCCACTTT. Its protein product is CASSYSSGTGMNSPLHF.

This chain connects TRBV11-1 to TRBJ2-7, with D perhaps matching TRBD1 (6 bases). CDR1 and CDR2 (germline): SGHAT, FQDESV (reference sequence). Trimming removed 4 bases from V and 3 bases from J, with 13 bases in between. CDR3 size: 14 residues. In nucleotides, the CDR3 is TGTGCCAGCAGCTCCCGGACAGCTTACTACGAGCAGTACTTC. Protein product: CASSSRTAYYEQYF.

The chain is built from TRBV20-1 and TRBJ1-1, with TRBD1 matching over 8 bases. Germline V lookup: CDR1 DFQATT, CDR2 SNEGSKA (reference sequence). The CDR3 runs to 14 residues. V lost 4 bases and J lost 2; bases outside the gene matches: 6. The chain's CDR3 is CSATMTGANTEAFF. DNA for the CDR3: TGCAGTGCTACCATGACAGGGGCAAACACTGAAGCTTTCTTT.

The chain couples TRBV7-6 to TRBJ1-1; D remains ambiguous. This CDR3 comprises 14 residues. Trimming removed 1 base at V and 12 bases at J, with 18 bases between. The germline CDR1 and CDR2 sequences are SGHVS and FNYEAQ. The DNA for the CDR3 is TGTGCCAGCAGCTTAGGCGAGGGTTTCCCGCTATCTTTCTTT. This encodes CASSLGEGFPLSFF.

The rearrangement joins TRBV7-8 to TRBJ2-1, with TRBD2 matching over 9 bases. V was pared by 7 bases and J by 4 bases, with 11 bases of the junction left unmatched. The CDR3 sequence is 16 residues long. The germline V gene has CDR1 SGHVS and CDR2 FQNEAQ. The CDR3 protein is CASTDILAGFYNEQFF. CDR3 DNA: TGTGCCAGCACCGACATCCTAGCGGGATTTTACAATGAGCAGTTCTTC. The full variable domain, completed using reference TRBV7-8 and TRBJ2-1, is GAGVSQSPRYKVAKRGQDVALRCDPISGHVSLFWYQQALGQGPEFLTYFQNEAQLDKSGLPSDRFFAERPEGSVSTLKIQRTQQEDSAVYLCASTDILAGFYNEQFFGPGTRLTVL.

The chain recombines TRBV20-1 with TRBJ1-5; 7 nucleotides match TRBD1. Per the germline V gene, CDR1 is DFQATT and CDR2 is SNEGSKA (reference sequence). This CDR3 has 15 residues. The trim removed 6 bases at V and 0 bases at J, leaving 8 bases unmatched. Here the CDR3 DNA reads TGCAGTGCCCAGACCGGGACAGCTAGCAATCAGCCCCAGCATTTT. This encodes CSAQTGTASNQPQHF.

J is TRBJ2-1 and V is TRBV13; 7 nucleotides align to TRBD1. The CDR3 loop spans 15 amino acids. V lost 2 bases and J lost 3; bases outside the gene matches: 4. The germline gives CDR1 PRHDT, CDR2 FYEKMQ (reference sequence). The CDR3 bases are TGTGCCAGCAGCTTACAGGGGGAAGGCTACAATGAGCAGTTCTTC. Protein sequence: CASSLQGEGYNEQFF.

This clonotype was observed a handful of times. The genes are TRBV18 and TRBJ2-7, with a tentative D call TRBD2 (6 bases). V lost 1 base to trimming and J lost 5 bases, with 15 bases between them. This CDR3 is 15 amino acids long. The germline V gene has CDR1 KGHSH and CDR2 LQKENI. CDR3 sequence: CASSPREAVLNEQYF. DNA of the CDR3: TGTGCCAGCTCACCACGGGAGGCTGTCCTAAACGAGCAGTACTTC. Looking up the rest from reference TRBV18 and TRBJ2-7 gives the full variable domain: NAGVMQNPRHLVRRRGQEARLRCSPMKGHSHVYWYRQLPEEGLKFMVYLQKENIIDESGMPKERFSAEFPKEGPSILRIQQVVRGDSAAYFCASSPREAVLNEQYFGPGTRLTVT.

This clonotype was observed many times. J is TRBJ2-3 and V is TRBV7-2; weak D call: TRBD2 (6 bases). This CDR3 is 19 amino acids long. Per the germline V gene, CDR1 is SGHTA and CDR2 is FQGNSA. V lost 2 bases and J 5 bases, leaving 26 bases between the germline ends. CDR3 nucleotides: TGTGCCAGCAGCTTATATCCCCCGTCCCCAGGAGGGGCCGGAGATACGCAGTATTTT. Its translation: CASSLYPPSPGGAGDTQYF.

The chain carries TRBV2 and TRBJ2-7; 9 nucleotides line up with TRBD1. Trimming removed 4 bases from V and 5 bases from J; junction bases left unmatched: 3. Germline V gene data show CDR1 as SNHLY and CDR2 as FYNNEI. The CDR3 is made up of 13 amino acids. This CDR3 is CASSVDRGDEQYF. CDR3 sequence (DNA): TGTGCCAGCAGTGTTGACAGGGGGGACGAGCAGTACTTC.

The chain has TRBV6-2 or TRBV6-3 and TRBJ2-7, with D possibly matching TRBD1 (6 bases). Looked up from germline, CDR1 is MNHEY and CDR2 is SVGEGT. The CDR3 extends over 14 amino acids. Trimming removed 6 bases from V and 1 base from J, with 13 bases in between. The CDR3 bases are TGTGCCAGCAGAACGACAGGACCTTCCTACGAGCAGTACTTC. This gives the protein CASRTTGPSYEQYF.

V gene TRBV29-1 combines with J gene TRBJ2-5; D may be TRBD1 or TRBD2 (5 bases each). CDR1 is SQVTM, CDR2 ANQGSEA, per germline. This CDR3 is built from 15 residues. The V end was cut by 6 bases, the J end by 7 bases, with 24 bases between. CDR3 sequence reads: CSVRQGSGITSTQYF. The CDR3 nucleotides are TGCAGCGTCCGCCAGGGTTCCGGGATAACATCGACCCAGTACTTC.

The V gene is TRBV20-1, the J gene TRBJ1-2; TRBD1 matches at 10 bases. This CDR3 comprises 15 residues. Germline lookup yields CDR1 DFQATT and CDR2 SNEGSKA (reference sequence). V lost 1 base and J lost 5; bases outside the gene matches: 7. As DNA, the CDR3 is TGCAGTGCTAGAGGCAACGGGACAGGGGTTTATGGCTACACCTTC. This encodes CSARGNGTGVYGYTF.

The chain joins TRBV11-2 to TRBJ2-7, with 10 bases fitting TRBD1. Trimming removed 3 bases from V and 6 bases from J; junction bases left unmatched: 11. Germline V lookup: CDR1 SGHAT, CDR2 FQNNGV. The CDR3 length is 16 residues. CDR3 DNA: TGTGCCAGCAGCTTGTTAGGGACAGGGGCTCGAAGCGAGCAGTACTTC. Translation gives CASSLLGTGARSEQYF.

This clonotype turned up a few times. J is TRBJ2-4 and V is TRBV5-1, with 7 positions matching TRBD1. The germline gives CDR1 SGHRS, CDR2 YFSETQ. This CDR3 region has 14 residues. The ends lost 4 bases at V and 3 bases at J; junction bases unmatched: 4. This CDR3 is CASSVGQNKNIQYF. The CDR3 nucleotides are TGCGCCAGCAGCGTGGGACAGAACAAAAACATTCAGTACTTC.

This clonotype was recorded many times. The chain combines TRBV7-2 with TRBJ2-7, with D hard to call. V gave up 2 bases and J gave up 7 bases, with 21 bases separating them. Germline CDR1 reads SGHTA; CDR2 reads FQGNSA. There are 16 residues in the CDR3. CDR3 region: CASSLSEQSPLGEQYF. In DNA, the CDR3 is TGTGCCAGCAGCTTATCCGAACAGAGCCCTCTTGGGGAGCAGTACTTC. Full variable domain (rest looked up from reference TRBV7-2 and TRBJ2-7): GAGVSQSPSNKVTEKGKDVELRCDPISGHTALYWYRQSLGQGLEFLIYFQGNSAPDKSGLPSDRFSAERTGGSVSTLTIQRTQQEDSAVYLCASSLSEQSPLGEQYFGPGTRLTVT.

This clonotype was counted between two and nine times. The gene calls are TRBV4-3 and TRBJ2-7; TRBD1 is a possible D gene (6 bases). Trimming cost V 1 base and J 0 bases, with 13 bases left between them. CDR1 and CDR2 (germline): LGHNA, YSLEER. The CDR3 is 16 residues long. The CDR3 reads CASSQGRRGGSYEQYF. The CDR3 bases are TGCGCCAGCAGCCAAGGTCGCAGGGGCGGCTCCTACGAGCAGTACTTC.